The rows below give T cell receptor beta chains drawn from one sample of a study of blood T cell repertoires in COVID-19. Generated by immunoSEQ multiplex PCR, the TCRdb table keeps only in-frame clones and is missing some. The top ten clones hold about 4% of a sample with 140,000 or so clones, 75% to 90% of them seen once. Sequencing input: peripheral blood. The origin of the receptors is a man between 65 and 85 years old who had recovered from COVID-19. The CDR3 runs from the conserved cysteine through the conserved F or W. A D gene is named only where the DNA matches it firmly. The size field is filled for only some rows; it gives once, few, many or a size class.

NA | TRBJ2-1 | TRBV3-1/TRBV3-2 | NA | TGCGGTGTGAGCGGAGTCTACAATGAGCAGTTCTTC | CGVSGVYNEQFF
NA | TRBJ1-1 | TRBV11-1 | NA | TGTGCCAGCAGCCTGACTAACATGAACACTGAAGCTTTCTTT | CASSLTNMNTEAFF
NA | TRBJ2-2 | TRBV6-4 | TRBD2 | TGTGCCAGCAGTGACTTAAAGGCGGGGCTAGCGGGAGTCACCGGGGAGCTGTTTTTT | CASSDLKAGLAGVTGELFF
NA | TRBJ2-7 | TRBV7-9 | TRBD2 | TGTGCCAGCAGCTTCCCGACTAGCGGTGGTAGCTCCTACGAGCAGTACTTC | CASSFPTSGGSSYEQYF
NA | TRBJ1-5 | TRBV11-3 | TRBD1 | TGTGCCAGCAGCGACCAACAGGGGAGTAATCAGCCCCAGCATTTT | CASSDQQGSNQPQHF
NA | TRBJ2-2 | TRBV19 | NA | TGTGCCAGTAGTGACAGATCGGACACCGGGGAGCTGTTTTTT | CASSDRSDTGELFF
NA | TRBJ2-7 | TRBV9 | TRBD2 | TGTGCCAGCAGCCCCCAAGCCGGGGGGAGCTCCTACGAGCAGTACTTC | CASSPQAGGSSYEQYF
NA | TRBJ2-5 | TRBV5-6 | TRBD2 | TGTGCCAGCAGACCGGGACTAGCGGAAGAGACCCAGTACTTC | CASRPGLAEETQYF
NA | TRBJ1-5 | TRBV20-1 | TRBD1 | TGCAGTGCTAGTAGGGGGACAGGGTCAGGTCAGCCCCAGCATTTT | CSASRGTGSGQPQHF
NA | TRBJ1-5 | TRBV12-5 | NA | TGTGCTAGTGGTCGACAGGTCTACCAGCCCCAGCATTTT | CASGRQVYQPQHF
NA | TRBJ1-5 | TRBV3-1/TRBV3-2 | NA | TGTGCCAGCAGCCGATACCCCCCGACAGATAATAGCAATCAGCCCCAGCATTTT | CASSRYPPTDNSNQPQHF
NA | TRBJ2-2 | TRBV5-4 | TRBD2 | TGTGCCAGCAGCACGGGACTAGCGGGAGCCGGGGAGCTGTTTTTT | CASSTGLAGAGELFF
NA | TRBJ2-6 | TRBV5-4 | NA | TGTGCCAGCAGCTTGGTCAGGGCTGGGGCCAACGTCCTGACTTTC | CASSLVRAGANVLTF
NA | TRBJ2-2 | TRBV2 | TRBD1 | TGTGCCAGCAGTCCTACAGGGGCCGGGGAGCTGTTTTTT | CASSPTGAGELFF
NA | TRBJ1-1 | TRBV29-1 | NA | TGCAGCGGAGACATAGAGGGTCTTAACACTGAAGCTTTCTTT | CSGDIEGLNTEAFF
once | TRBJ2-7 | TRBV19 | TRBD1 | TGTGCCAGTAGTATCTTAGGGGACAGGGACGAGCAGTACTTC | CASSILGDRDEQYF
NA | TRBJ2-5 | TRBV30 | NA | TGTGCCTGGAGTGCGCGGCGGGAGACCCAGTACTTC | CAWSARRETQYF
NA | TRBJ2-6 | TRBV5-4 | TRBD2 | TGTGCCAGCACTCGGGGGGGGATCTCTGGGGCCAACGTCCTGACTTTC | CASTRGGISGANVLTF
NA | TRBJ1-2 | TRBV29-1 | NA | TGCAGCGTTGAAACAGTCTATGGCTACACCTTC | CSVETVYGYTF
many | TRBJ2-1 | TRBV24-1 | TRBD1 | TGTGCCACCAGTGAGGGGACAGCACCCTACAATGAGCAGTTCTTC | CATSEGTAPYNEQFF
NA | TRBJ2-7 | TRBV6-5 | NA | TGTGCCAGCAGTTACGTCGGACTGGGAGGAGAGCAGTACTTC | CASSYVGLGGEQYF
few | TRBJ2-7 | TRBV7-9 | TRBD2 | TGTGCCAGCAGCTCTAATCGGGTTGGCGGGAGCTCCTACGAGCAGTACTTC | CASSSNRVGGSSYEQYF
NA | TRBJ2-5 | TRBV2 | NA | TGTGCCAGCAGTAGTGAAATGGCCAACCAAGAGACCCAGTACTTC | CASSSEMANQETQYF
NA | TRBJ1-1 | TRBV7-9 | TRBD1 | TGTGCCAGCACCCCCAGGCTGGACAGGATCACTGAAGCTTTCTTT | CASTPRLDRITEAFF
few | TRBJ2-2 | TRBV11-3 | TRBD1 | TGTGCCAGCAGCTTAGGGACAGGGACGAACACCGGGGAGCTGTTTTTT | CASSLGTGTNTGELFF
few | TRBJ2-7 | TRBV3-1/TRBV3-2 | NA | TGTGCCAGCAGCCACGAAGGAAGTTACTACTACGAGCAGTACTTC | CASSHEGSYYYEQYF
NA | TRBJ1-2 | TRBV18 | NA | TGTGCCAGCTCACCCGGGAACGACCTGCGCTACTATGGCTACACCTTC | CASSPGNDLRYYGYTF
NA | TRBJ2-3 | TRBV13 | TRBD2 | TGTGCCAGCAGCCCCTGGGGGACTAGCGGGAGTTTGGATACGCAGTATTTT | CASSPWGTSGSLDTQYF
NA | TRBJ1-1 | TRBV7-9 | NA | TGTGCCAGCAGCTTAGATGGGTTCATATCGAGGACTGAAGCTTTCTTT | CASSLDGFISRTEAFF
NA | TRBJ2-3 | TRBV11-2 | TRBD2 | TGTGCCAGCAGCTCACTAGCGGGAGCGGGCACAGATACGCAGTATTTT | CASSSLAGAGTDTQYF
NA | TRBJ2-7 | TRBV27 | NA | TGTGCCAGCAGGCCGACGGGACTGCCTTACGAGCAGTACTTC | CASRPTGLPYEQYF
NA | TRBJ2-5 | TRBV3-1/TRBV3-2 | NA | TGTGCCAGCAGCCAAACCAAGGGGTCCCAGTACTTC | CASSQTKGSQYF
NA | TRBJ1-1 | TRBV6-4 | TRBD1 | TGTGCCAGCAGAACACAGGGGGCCACTGAAGCTTTCTTT | CASRTQGATEAFF
NA | TRBJ2-1 | TRBV5-4 | NA | TGTGCCAGCAGCTTGCTAGAGTACAATGAGCAGTTCTTC | CASSLLEYNEQFF
NA | TRBJ2-5 | TRBV10-3 | TRBD1 | TGTGCCACCCAGACAGGGGACCAAGAGACCCAGTACTTC | CATQTGDQETQYF
NA | TRBJ2-3 | TRBV11-2 | TRBD2 | TGTGCCAGCAGCGTGTCACTAGCGGGTAGCACAGATACGCAGTATTTT | CASSVSLAGSTDTQYF
NA | TRBJ2-2 | TRBV6-5 | NA | TGTGCCAGCCAACAGCGGAGGGATTGGACCGGGGAGCTGTTTTTT | CASQQRRDWTGELFF
once | TRBJ1-2 | TRBV30 | TRBD1 | TGTGCCTGGGGGACAGCCGTAGACTATGGCTACACCTTC | CAWGTAVDYGYTF
NA | TRBJ1-6 | TRBV7-8 | NA | TGTGCCAGCAGCTTAGAGGGGATCGGGTATAATTCACCCCTCCACTTT | CASSLEGIGYNSPLHF
NA | TRBJ2-2 | TRBV27 | TRBD1 | TGTGCCAGCAGCCCCTTCGGGGGACAGGGGGCCGGGGAGCTGTTTTTT | CASSPFGGQGAGELFF
NA | TRBJ2-1 | TRBV7-3 | TRBD2 | TGTGCCAGCAGCCCAGGAGGTAGCGGGACCCATGAGCAGTTCTTC | CASSPGGSGTHEQFF
NA | TRBJ2-1 | TRBV4-3 | NA | TGCGCCAGCAGCCAAGTAGCGTCTAGCGCATACAATGAGCAGTTCTTC | CASSQVASSAYNEQFF
NA | TRBJ1-5 | TRBV5-1 | TRBD1 | TGCGCCAGCAGCTTGGAGGGCAGGGGGAGCAATCAGCCCCAGCATTTT | CASSLEGRGSNQPQHF
NA | TRBJ2-7 | TRBV29-1 | TRBD1 | TGCAGCGCAAGAGGGACAGCCTACGAGCAGTACTTC | CSARGTAYEQYF
NA | TRBJ2-2 | TRBV30 | NA | TGTGCCTGGAGTTACCGACGACAGACCGGGGAGCTGTTTTTT | CAWSYRRQTGELFF
NA | TRBJ2-3 | TRBV7-9 | TRBD2 | TGTGCCAGCAGCTCCATAGGACTAGCCCGCACAGATACGCAGTATTTT | CASSSIGLARTDTQYF
NA | TRBJ1-5 | TRBV27 | NA | TGTGCCAGCAGTTTTCTAGCAAGCAATCAGCCCCAGCATTTT | CASSFLASNQPQHF
once | TRBJ2-6 | TRBV19 | NA | TGTGCCAGTACCCCGCGGCCGGGATACGGGGCCAACGTCCTGACTTTC | CASTPRPGYGANVLTF
NA | TRBJ1-3 | TRBV11-2 | NA | TGTGCCAGCAGCATCTTCGCAGGGATTGGAAACACCATATATTTT | CASSIFAGIGNTIYF
NA | TRBJ1-2 | TRBV4-1 | NA | TGCGCCAGCAGCCAAGATTGGGGGCCCTTCTATGGCTACACCTTC | CASSQDWGPFYGYTF
NA | TRBJ1-3 | TRBV7-2 | TRBD1 | TGTGCCAGCAGCTTAGCGGACAGGGCGTACTCTGGAAACACCATATATTTT | CASSLADRAYSGNTIYF